Listed below are T cell receptor beta chains from one sample, sequenced in a study of CD8 T cells in ankylosing spondylitis. TCRdb independently ran MiXCR on the 5' RACE reads; one entry per CDR3 protein. The table lists 100,000 or so distinct CDR3 sequences, roughly 9% of them singletons, with about 30% in the top ten. The specimen sequenced was blood, either unsorted or a sorted T cell fraction (not recorded which). The receptors here all came from a male donor with ankylosing spondylitis. CDR3s include the opening cysteine and the closing phenylalanine or tryptophan. D genes are given only for firm matches.

TRBD2 TRBV27 CASMREGFTGELFF
NA TRBV28 CASSLLLSHYEQYF
NA TRBV7-8 CASSRRQIQETQYF
NA TRBV2 CASAAPAGSQETQYF
NA TRBV5-1 CASSLEGGGKSGANVLTF
NA TRBV29-1 CSVDSGETQYF
NA TRBV11-3 CASSFKGGYTEAFF
NA TRBV11-3 CASSPTAHEQFF
NA TRBV5-1 CASSLAGLGYQETQYF
TRBD1 TRBV20-1 CSAKDRGLFQPQHF
NA TRBV9 CASSIQGRGTGELFF
NA TRBV24-1 CATSDRTTTYNEQFF
NA TRBV29-1 CSVADGSYEQFF
NA TRBV2 CASRADSFQETQYF
NA TRBV12-3/TRBV12-4 CASSLRVRETQYF
NA TRBV27 CASTQGASSYNEQFF
TRBD1 TRBV7-8 CASSLGHPGQGFYEQYF
NA TRBV9 CASSAIGNYGYTF
NA TRBV7-8 CASRGGPFNNEQFF
TRBD2 TRBV29-1 CSVEGGLAGTYNEQFF